These T cell receptor beta chains were read from a single sample in a study of T cell responses to AZD1222 COVID-19 vaccine. Here immunoSEQ multiplex PCR was the method, and the copy in TCRdb shows in-frame clones only, minus some. Found here are over 60,000 clones, roughly 91% of them singletons; the top ten hold 20% to 30%. Here the sequenced sample was peripheral blood, taken on day 0 of AZD1222 vaccination. These receptors came from an adult in good health. CDR3s include the opening cysteine and the closing phenylalanine or tryptophan.

v_gene: TRBV6-5; j_gene: TRBJ2-5; CDR3aa: CASTLLETQYF
v_gene: TRBV19; j_gene: TRBJ1-2; CDR3aa: CASSIEVQNYGYTF
v_gene: TRBV4-1; j_gene: TRBJ2-7; CDR3aa: CASSQVGAGGKDEQYF
v_gene: TRBV4-2; j_gene: TRBJ2-4; CDR3aa: CASSQAGRGNIQYF
v_gene: TRBV5-5; j_gene: TRBJ1-2; CDR3aa: CASSPGTANYGYTF
v_gene: TRBV7-3; j_gene: TRBJ2-3; CDR3aa: CASSFSIQSTDTQYF
v_gene: TRBV5-1; j_gene: TRBJ1-2; CDR3aa: CASSEISGTYGYTF
v_gene: TRBV4-1; j_gene: TRBJ2-5; CDR3aa: CASSPSGGRETQYF
v_gene: TRBV27; j_gene: TRBJ1-2; CDR3aa: CASSQGFPPNGYTF
v_gene: TRBV5-8; j_gene: TRBJ2-5; CDR3aa: CASSLWTGFGETQYF
v_gene: TRBV13; j_gene: TRBJ2-2; CDR3aa: CASSIGQVGTGELFF
v_gene: TRBV5-4; j_gene: TRBJ2-5; CDR3aa: CASSQAGGERVETQYF
v_gene: TRBV7-3; j_gene: TRBJ2-7; CDR3aa: CASSPDNYEQYF
v_gene: TRBV19; j_gene: TRBJ2-4; CDR3aa: CASSIDMFQNIQYF